Below, 18 T cell receptor beta chains from the same sample are listed, as sequenced in a study of blood T cell repertoires in COVID-19. Sequenced by immunoSEQ multiplex PCR; TCRdb stores in-frame clones only, minus some. The sample contains some 97,000 clones, around 81% of which appear only once. The sequenced material came from peripheral blood. Receptors were obtained from a man aged 45-60 years with active or convalescent COVID-19.

This chain connects TRBV5-1 to TRBJ2-3, with D possibly TRBD1 on 6 matching bases. The CDR3 totals 15 residues. CDR1 and CDR2 (germline): SGHRS, YFSETQ. The V gene lost 0 bases and the J gene lost 0 bases, with 8 bases spanning the gap. In DNA, the CDR3 is TGCGCCAGCAGCTTGGGGGGGCGCAGCACAGATACGCAGTATTTT. Translated, it gives CASSLGGRSTDTQYF. Supplemented by reference TRBV5-1 and TRBJ2-3, the full variable domain reads KAGVTQTPRYLIKTRGQQVTLSCSPISGHRSVSWYQQTPGQGLQFLFEYFSETQRNKGNFPGRFSGRQFSNSRSEMNVSTLELGDSALYLCASSLGGRSTDTQYFGPGTRLTVL.

In this sample, this clone turned up a few times. V usage is TRBV13 and J usage is TRBJ2-2; 9 bases agree with TRBD2. Germline CDR1 PRHDT, CDR2 FYEKMQ (reference sequence). The CDR3 totals 16 residues. V dropped 1 base and J dropped 1; count of bases not matched to a gene: 1. CDR3 sequence (DNA): TGTGCCAGCAGCTTAGAAGCGGGGGGGAACACCGGGGAGCTGTTTTTT. Its protein product is CASSLEAGGNTGELFF.

This chain joins TRBV19 and TRBJ2-1; 7 bases match TRBD1. The CDR3 spans 13 residues. J was trimmed by 9 bases and V by 4 bases; bases with no gene match: 6. CDR1 and CDR2 (germline): LNHDA, SQIVND (reference sequence). DNA for the CDR3: TGTGCCAGTAGTAAAACACAGGGGCGTGAGCAGTTCTTC. This codes for CASSKTQGREQFF. Full variable domain (remainder filled in from reference TRBV19 and TRBJ2-1): DGGITQSPKYLFRKEGQNVTLSCEQNLNHDAMYWYRQDPGQGLRLIYYSQIVNDFQKGDIAEGYSVSREKKESFPLTVTSAQKNPTAFYLCASSKTQGREQFFGPGTRLTVL.

This clone was observed a single time. In nucleotides, the CDR3 is TGTGCCAGCAGCTTGGCACGTCGCGGGTCCGGCTACACCTTC. This translates into CASSLARRGSGYTF. This chain uses TRBV5-6 with TRBJ1-2, with D unclear. V dropped 0 bases and J dropped 8 bases, with 14 bases sitting between them. The CDR3 is 14 residues long. CDR1 is SGHDT, CDR2 YYEEEE, per germline.

The rearrangement uses TRBV11-2 and TRBJ1-1; weak D call: TRBD1 (5 bases). Germline CDR1 reads SGHAT; CDR2 reads FQNNGV. The CDR3 consists of 17 residues. The V end lost 3 bases, the J end lost 4 bases, and 21 bases lay between the germline ends. CDR3 coding DNA: TGTGCCAGCAGCTTTATCCTGAGTGCAGGGTTGGGCACTGAAGCTTTCTTT. Amino acid sequence: CASSFILSAGLGTEAFF.

This clone was detected once. The chain combines TRBV30 with TRBJ1-3, with no clear D. V lost 4 bases, J lost 0 bases, and 10 bases lay in between. The length of the CDR3 is 14 residues. The V gene's germline CDR1 is GTSNPN and CDR2 SVGIG (reference sequence). The CDR3 loop is CAWIWHDSGNTIYF. DNA for the CDR3: TGTGCCTGGATTTGGCACGACTCTGGAAACACCATATATTTT.

CDR3 protein: CASSDRDNQPQHF. The CDR3 bases are TGTGCCAGCAGTGACAGGGACAACCAGCCCCAGCATTTT. The V and J genes are TRBV6-1 and TRBJ1-5; D may be TRBD1 (6 bases). V gave up 3 bases and J gave up 7 bases, with 10 bases separating them. This CDR3 has 13 residues. CDR1 and CDR2 from the germline V gene are MNHNS and SASEGT.

This chain links TRBV3-1 (or the pseudogene TRBV3-2) with TRBJ2-7; TRBD2 matches 7 bases. The CDR3 covers 14 residues. V trimming: 3 bases; J trimming: 2 bases; junction bases outside the gene matches: 4. Germline CDR1 and CDR2: LGHDT and YNNKEL (reference sequence). The CDR3 DNA follows: TGTGCCAGCAGCCAGCGGGACTATGCCTACGAGCAGTACTTC. This sequence encodes CASSQRDYAYEQYF.

The chain links TRBV6-6 to TRBJ2-7; no firm D call. This CDR3 contains 14 residues. Germline CDR1 is MNHNY and CDR2 is SVGAGI (reference sequence). Trimming removed 8 bases at V and 4 bases at J, with 18 bases between. As DNA, the CDR3 is TGTGCCAGCTGTTCAAGTGTATGGCCTTACGAGCAGTACTTC. Amino acids: CASCSSVWPYEQYF.

The chain links TRBV11-3 to TRBJ1-1, with 9 bases fitting TRBD1. The V and J ends lost 0 bases and 5 bases, in that order; junction bases with no gene match: 1. CDR1 and CDR2 from the germline V gene are SGHNT and YENEEA. The CDR3 runs to 14 residues. In nucleotides, the CDR3 is TGTGCCAGCAGCTTAGAGGGACAGGGTACTGAAGCTTTCTTT. It codes for CASSLEGQGTEAFF.

This clone was observed a handful of times. The chain recombines TRBV5-8 with TRBJ2-3, with no clear D. V lost 4 bases, J lost 6 bases, and 12 bases lay in between. The length of the CDR3 is 13 residues. Germline V lookup: CDR1 SGHTS, CDR2 YDEGEE. The CDR3 nucleotides are TGTGCCAGCAGCAGCACTTCTTTGGATACGCAGTATTTT. It encodes CASSSTSLDTQYF.

The CDR3 loop reads CASTESGFGNIQYF. Here the CDR3 DNA reads TGTGCCAGCACCGAGTCCGGGTTTGGAAACATTCAGTACTTC. This chain links TRBV2 with TRBJ2-4; D uncertain. Germline CDR1 SNHLY, CDR2 FYNNEI. The CDR3 length is 14 residues. V was clipped by 7 bases and J by 6 bases, with 16 bases between them.

The chain recombines TRBV5-1 with TRBJ2-7, with 10 bases identical to TRBD1. J was trimmed by 2 bases and V by 7 bases; bases with no gene match: 6. This CDR3 is 14 amino acids long. Germline-derived CDR1 and CDR2 are SGHRS and YFSETQ. The CDR3: CASRRGQGAYEQYF. CDR3 bases: TGCGCCAGCCGCCGTGGACAGGGGGCCTACGAGCAGTACTTC.

This chain connects TRBV4-1 to TRBJ1-1; no clear D. This CDR3 region has 16 residues. Trimming removed 3 bases at V and 1 base at J, with 15 bases between. Germline-derived CDR1 and CDR2 are MGHRA and YSYEKL. The DNA for the CDR3 is TGCGCCAGCAGCCAGAGCCGGGTCCCGGGGAACACTGAAGCTTTCTTT. This sequence encodes CASSQSRVPGNTEAFF.

This chain joins TRBV6-5 and TRBJ2-4; TRBD1 matches 9 bases. With 7 bases clipped from V and 9 bases from J, the junction kept 10 bases outside the gene matches. The CDR3 is 14 amino acids. CDR1 MNHEY and CDR2 SVGAGI come from the germline V gene. The CDR3 DNA follows: TGTGCCAGCAACCCCACAGGGGGCGACGGCATTCAGTACTTC. It translates to CASNPTGGDGIQYF.

This sequence joins TRBV19 and TRBJ2-3, with unresolved D. The CDR3 has 16 amino acids. The V gene lost 3 bases and the J gene lost 2 bases, with 15 bases spanning the gap. In germline, CDR1 is LNHDA, CDR2 SQIVND (reference sequence). The CDR3 nucleotides are TGTGCCAGTAGTATGACTCCGTCGGTTAACACAGATACGCAGTATTTT. It translates to CASSMTPSVNTDTQYF.

The chain is built from TRBV18 and TRBJ1-2, with TRBD1 matching over 7 bases. The CDR3 sequence is 17 residues long. The V gene end was trimmed by 3 bases and the J gene end by 5 bases; junction bases not matched to a gene: 15. Germline CDR1 reads KGHSH; CDR2 reads LQKENI. The CDR3 is CASSPLWTGSLGYGYTF. The CDR3 bases are TGTGCCAGCTCACCTCTATGGACAGGTTCCCTTGGGTATGGCTACACCTTC.

This clone was observed a few times. The V gene is TRBV19, the J gene TRBJ1-5; 9 nucleotides agree with TRBD1. The CDR3 contains 16 residues. V shed 1 base, J shed 4 bases, and the junction held 5 bases outside the gene matches. The germline gives CDR1 LNHDA, CDR2 SQIVND (reference sequence). In DNA, the CDR3 is TGTGCCAGTAGTATAGCTGCGACAGGGGGGAATCAGCCCCAGCATTTT. Its protein is CASSIAATGGNQPQHF.